This TCR beta chain was sequenced in a study of blood T cell repertoires in COVID-19. For the study at large: Acute and convalescent COVID-19 samples came from the United States, Italy and Spain.

Produced via immunoSEQ multiplex PCR; TCRdb's table is partial and in-frame only. The repertoire has some 49,000 clones, 65% to 90% of them found once; the top ten carry roughly 2.7%. CDR1 is MNHEY, CDR2 SVGAGI, per germline. V lost 4 bases and J lost 0, with 7 bases in between. CDR3 length: 14 amino acids. The sequencing sample was made of peripheral blood. The V gene is TRBV6-5, the J gene TRBJ2-4; D ambiguous. The receptor comes from a woman aged 55-69 years with acute or convalescent COVID-19. CDR3 residues: CASSLQIAKNIQYF. CDR3 nucleotides: TGTGCCAGCAGTTTACAGATAGCCAAAAACATTCAGTACTTC.